Detailed here is one TCR beta chain. The source of the sample is a study of blood T cell repertoires in COVID-19. Measured with immunoSEQ multiplex PCR; TCRdb has only the in-frame clones, and not every one. The data show 100,000 to 150,000 clones, roughly 90% seen once. CDR1 is SNHLY and CDR2 is FYNNEI in the germline V gene. V shed 4 bases and J 4 bases; nucleotides not matched to a gene: 5. The CDR3 has 15 residues. The rearrangement joins TRBV2 to TRBJ1-3; 9 bases agree with TRBD1. This sequence originates from a man aged 50-59 years with COVID-19, enrolled during active disease. Sequencing was carried out using peripheral blood. The CDR3 DNA sequence: TGTGCCAGCAGTGGAGGACAGGGGTTCGGAAACACCATATATTTT. Its protein product is CASSGGQGFGNTIYF.